The rows below give T cell receptor beta chains drawn from one sample of a study of radiation and T cells in renal cell carcinoma. Repertoires were generated with immunoSEQ multiplex PCR, while TCRdb's copy carries only in-frame clones and drops some. The sample lists 130,000 or so clones, less than 85% occurring once. This sample comprised blood, obtained from a patient whose treatment included radiotherapy and nephrectomy. The receptors here all came from a woman between 45 and 60 years old with renal cell carcinoma. Each CDR3 is given with its conserved first and last residue. The D gene is left open where the match is weak. Where a row states a size, it is once, few, many or the class of an expanded clone; other rows omit it.

cdr3_nt	cdr3_aa	d_call	j_call	v_call	clone_size
TGTGCCAGCACCAGGCGGTCAACTAATGAAAAACTGTTTTTT	CASTRRSTNEKLFF	-	TRBJ1-4	TRBV6-6	-
TGTGCCAGCAGTTACCTAGGCAATGAGCAGTTCTTC	CASSYLGNEQFF	-	TRBJ2-1	TRBV6-6	-
TGCGCCAGCAGCCAAACGTACTATAGCAATCAGCCCCAGCATTTT	CASSQTYYSNQPQHF	-	TRBJ1-5	TRBV4-1	-
TGTGCCAGCAGCTTAGGTGGGGCCAACGGGCGGAACATTCAGTACTTC	CASSLGGANGRNIQYF	-	TRBJ2-4	TRBV7-9	once
TGTGCCAGCAGCTGGTCCAATAGTCCGGGCAATGGCTACACCTTC	CASSWSNSPGNGYTF	-	TRBJ1-2	TRBV9	-
TGTGCCAGCAGCTTAAGCGTTTGGAACACTGAAGCTTTCTTT	CASSLSVWNTEAFF	-	TRBJ1-1	TRBV7-2	-
TGCGCCAGCAGCTTGGGGACGGACACCGGGGAGCTGTTTTTT	CASSLGTDTGELFF	-	TRBJ2-2	TRBV5-1	-
TGCGCCAGCAGCCAAGGGGGGGGCCAATATGAAGCTTTCTTT	CASSQGGGQYEAFF	-	TRBJ1-1	TRBV4-3	-
TGCGCCAGCAGCTTGGACGACGCGGGTGCCCCGATATCCTACGAGCAGTACTTC	CASSLDDAGAPISYEQYF	-	TRBJ2-7	TRBV5-1	-
TGCGCCAGCAGCTTAGGGACGGGGATGAACACCGGGGAGCTGTTTTTT	CASSLGTGMNTGELFF	-	TRBJ2-2	TRBV5-1	-
TGTGCCACCAGCAGAACCGGGACAGGGAATAGCAATCAGCCCCAGCATTTT	CATSRTGTGNSNQPQHF	TRBD1	TRBJ1-5	TRBV15	-
TGTGCCAGCAGCCGTGGAGAGAAGATAGGCTATGGCTACACCTTC	CASSRGEKIGYGYTF	-	TRBJ1-2	TRBV6-5	-
TGTGCCAGCAGCGTAGGGGGGAGACGGGCGAACACTGAAGCTTTCTTT	CASSVGGRRANTEAFF	-	TRBJ1-1	TRBV9	once
TGTGCCAGCAGCTTAGCGCGGCCCGTTGAAGCTTTCTTT	CASSLARPVEAFF	-	TRBJ1-1	TRBV7-2	-
TGCGCCAGCAGCTTGGGAGACAGCTATGGCTACACCTTC	CASSLGDSYGYTF	-	TRBJ1-2	TRBV5-1	-
TGTGCCAGCTCCGTTACAAACTATGGCTACACCTTC	CASSVTNYGYTF	-	TRBJ1-2	TRBV2	-
TGTGCCAGCAACCTCGGGGTTCCCTCCTACAATGAGCAGTTCTTC	CASNLGVPSYNEQFF	-	TRBJ2-1	TRBV6-5	-
TGCACCAGCAGCCATGGTCAGCCCCAGCATTTT	CTSSHGQPQHF	-	TRBJ1-5	TRBV1	-
TGTGCCAGCAGCGTAGGGCCCGGGTTGAATGAGCAGTTCTTC	CASSVGPGLNEQFF	-	TRBJ2-1	TRBV9	-
TGTGCCAGCAGCTTAGTCGGGACTGTTAGCTCCTACAATGAGCAGTTCTTC	CASSLVGTVSSYNEQFF	-	TRBJ2-1	TRBV7-8	-
TGCGCCAGCAGCTCCACAGGGGGCTCCAATGAGCAGTTCTTC	CASSSTGGSNEQFF	TRBD1	TRBJ2-1	TRBV5-1	once
TGTGCCAGCAGCGATGGACGGATGAACACCGGGGAGCTGTTTTTT	CASSDGRMNTGELFF	-	TRBJ2-2	TRBV9	-
TGTGCCAGCAGCTTAGAGCTGGGGTGGAAACTGTTTTTT	CASSLELGWKLFF	-	TRBJ1-4	TRBV7-2	once
TGTGCCAGCAGTCGAATCCTTGGGAGCTCCTACAATGAGCAGTTCTTC	CASSRILGSSYNEQFF	-	TRBJ2-1	TRBV7-8	-
TGCGCCAGCAGCCGGGGACAGGGGCTTCGCGAGCAGTACTTC	CASSRGQGLREQYF	TRBD1	TRBJ2-7	TRBV5-1	once
TGTGCCAGCAGCCGGGGGGAGGCAAACTATGGCTACACCTTC	CASSRGEANYGYTF	-	TRBJ1-2	TRBV7-2	-